A single sample gave rise to the 22 T cell receptor beta chains below, sequenced in a study of human T cells and chemical hapten exposure. Using its own MiXCR run on the RACE reads, TCRdb lists one record per CDR3 protein. The sample lists roughly 54,000 distinct CDR3 sequences, about 10% seen once, with approximately 1.6% in the top ten. Time point described: patch test 2, 6 weeks after DPC sensitization. Treatment in this sample: therapeutic diphenylcyclopropenone sensitization with weekly scalp DPC. The specimen was whole blood, collected in connection with sensitization to the hapten diphenylcyclopropenone (DPC). Receptor source: a woman aged 50 to 65 with alopecia areata. Some clones in this sample may be carry-over from other donors' samples.

The chain has TRBV6-2 or TRBV6-3 and TRBJ2-1, with a tentative D call TRBD1 (5 bases). CDR1 is MNHEY, CDR2 SVGEGT, per germline. This CDR3 is 15 amino acids long. Trimming pared 6 bases from V and 4 bases from J, leaving 16 bases between. The CDR3 nucleotides are TGTGCCAGCAGCCAGATTTTAAGGGGTTACAATGAGCAGTTCTTC. It specifies CASSQILRGYNEQFF.

The chain recombines TRBV12-3 or TRBV12-4 with TRBJ2-4, with 9 bases fitting TRBD2. V trimming: 4 bases; J trimming: 0 bases; junction bases outside the gene matches: 4. This CDR3 is 16 amino acids long. CDR3 sequence reads: CASSYAGGQAKNIQYF. In DNA, the CDR3 is TGTGCCAGCAGTTATGCGGGGGGGCAAGCCAAAAACATTCAGTACTTC.

In this sample, this clonotype turned up a few times. The chain recombines TRBV7-9 with TRBJ2-7; TRBD2 matches at 7 bases. Unmatched junction bases numbered 15, after V lost 5 bases and J lost 2 bases. Germline assignment: CDR1 SEHNR and CDR2 FQNEAQ (reference sequence). The CDR3 totals 17 residues. CDR3 DNA sequence: TGTGCCAGCAGCCTTATCGTTGCTAGCGGCTATACCTACGAGCAGTACTTC. It encodes CASSLIVASGYTYEQYF. The whole variable domain, filled in from reference TRBV7-9 and TRBJ2-7, reads DTGVSQNPRHKITKRGQNVTFRCDPISEHNRLYWYRQTLGQGPEFLTYFQNEAQLEKSRLLSDRFSAERPKGSFSTLEIQRTEQGDSAMYLCASSLIVASGYTYEQYFGPGTRLTVT.

This sequence joins TRBV3-1 and TRBJ2-5; 7 bases are a match to TRBD1. Germline loops: CDR1 LGHDT, CDR2 YNNKEL (reference sequence). The V gene end was trimmed by 3 bases and the J gene end by 4 bases; junction bases not matched to a gene: 5. The CDR3 consists of 14 residues. The CDR3 DNA reads as TGTGCCAGCAGCCAGAACAGGGGTACAGAGACCCAGTACTTC. Amino acid sequence: CASSQNRGTETQYF.

This clonotype turned up a few times. The rearrangement uses TRBV7-9 and TRBJ1-4, with D unclear. The length of the CDR3 is 15 residues. Deletions cut 1 base from V and 5 bases from J, with 11 bases between. CDR1 and CDR2 from the germline V gene are SEHNR and FQNEAQ (reference sequence). The DNA of the CDR3 is TGTGCCAGCAGCTTAGACGGCGGGATAAATGAAAAACTGTTTTTT. Protein product: CASSLDGGINEKLFF.

The chain joins TRBV2 to TRBJ2-5; TRBD2 matches 9 bases. The V segment lost 4 bases and the J segment 5 bases; nucleotides outside the gene matches: 2. The germline V gene has CDR1 SNHLY and CDR2 FYNNEI. The CDR3 length is 13 residues. CDR3 region: CASSGSGGETQYF. The CDR3 DNA reads as TGTGCCAGCAGTGGTAGCGGGGGTGAGACCCAGTACTTC.

The rearrangement links TRBV4-1 to TRBJ2-3; 10 nucleotides align to TRBD1. CDR1 is MGHRA and CDR2 is YSYEKL in the germline V gene. The V and J ends lost 4 bases and 5 bases, in that order; junction bases with no gene match: 3. This CDR3 is built from 14 residues. In DNA, the CDR3 is TGCGCCAGCAGCCCGGGACAGGGGATAGATACGCAGTATTTT. Translation: CASSPGQGIDTQYF.

This clonotype has just a few counts. The gene calls are TRBV18 and TRBJ2-7; D is uncertain. Germline CDR1 KGHSH, CDR2 LQKENI. Between the trimmed V and J ends, which lost 0 bases and 4 bases, there was a span of 10 bases. The CDR3 spans 14 residues. CDR3 nucleotide sequence: TGTGCCAGCTCACCACCGTCAGGAATTTACGAGCAGTACTTC. Translated: CASSPPSGIYEQYF.

The V gene is TRBV7-9, the J gene TRBJ2-2, with TRBD2 matching 7 bases. The J segment lost 6 bases and the V segment lost 0 bases, leaving 4 bases of the junction unmatched. Looked up from germline, CDR1 is SEHNR and CDR2 is FQNEAQ (reference sequence). This CDR3 comprises 15 residues. The CDR3 nucleotides read TGTGCCAGCAGCTTAGCGATCGCGGGAGCCGGGGAGCTGTTTTTT. Its protein product is CASSLAIAGAGELFF.

This clonotype was seen ten or more times. In DNA form, the CDR3 reads TGTGCCAGCAGCTACGGGACTAGCGGGAGCCCCTACTTC. Translation: CASSYGTSGSPYF. V is TRBV11-2 and J is TRBJ2-7, with 14 bases matching TRBD2. This CDR3 has 13 amino acids. Germline CDR1 SGHAT, CDR2 FQNNGV. V lost 4 bases and J lost 13; bases outside the gene matches: 6.

The V call is TRBV7-9, the J call TRBJ2-5; D gene ambiguous. Germline V gene lookup returns CDR1 SEHNR and CDR2 FQNEAQ (reference sequence). CDR3 length: 10 residues. V dropped 5 bases and J dropped 3 bases, with 1 base sitting between them. The CDR3 nucleotides are TGTGCCAGCAGCGAAGAGACCCAGTACTTC. Protein sequence: CASSEETQYF.

The gene calls are TRBV7-2 and TRBJ1-1, with 7 positions matching TRBD1. Per the germline V gene, CDR1 is SGHTA and CDR2 is FQGNSA. The trim removed 5 bases at V and 2 bases at J, leaving 11 bases unmatched. The CDR3 consists of 16 residues. For the CDR3, the DNA is TGTGCCAGCAGCCCACGCCTGGGGACAGTTAACACTGAAGCTTTCTTT. Its protein product is CASSPRLGTVNTEAFF.

The chain combines TRBV5-4 with TRBJ2-3; no firm D call. Per the germline V gene, CDR1 is SGHNT and CDR2 is YYREEE (reference sequence). Trimming took off 3 bases at V and 4 bases at J, with 12 bases between the two ends. This CDR3 region has 14 residues. The CDR3 loop reads CASSSAGRADTQYF. For the CDR3, the DNA is TGTGCCAGCAGCTCGGCCGGTCGGGCAGATACGCAGTATTTT. Full variable domain (outside the CDR3, taken from reference TRBV5-4 and TRBJ2-3): ETGVTQSPTHLIKTRGQQVTLRCSSQSGHNTVSWYQQALGQGPQFIFQYYREEENGRGNFPPRFSGLQFPNYSSELNVNALELDDSALYLCASSSAGRADTQYFGPGTRLTVL.

The V gene is TRBV2, the J gene TRBJ1-1; the match to TRBD1 covers 7 bases. The CDR3 consists of 14 residues. Germline lookup yields CDR1 SNHLY and CDR2 FYNNEI. With 6 bases clipped from V and 0 bases from J, the junction kept 4 bases outside the gene matches. This CDR3 reads CASRDRLLNTEAFF. The CDR3 bases are TGTGCCAGCAGGGACAGGCTATTGAACACTGAAGCTTTCTTT.

The V gene is TRBV20-1, the J gene TRBJ2-7, with D unclear. CDR1 and CDR2 (germline): DFQATT, SNEGSKA (reference sequence). V lost 3 bases and J lost 1, with 7 bases in between. CDR3 length: 12 amino acids. The CDR3 reads CSARPLSYEQYF. CDR3 sequence (DNA): TGCAGTGCTAGGCCCCTTTCCTACGAGCAGTACTTC.

This clonotype was seen ten or more times. This chain links TRBV20-1 with TRBJ1-2, with D perhaps TRBD1 (6 bases). V was shortened by 4 bases and J by 6 bases, with 18 bases between the two germline ends. The length of the CDR3 is 14 residues. Germline assignment: CDR1 DFQATT and CDR2 SNEGSKA (reference sequence). Written as DNA, the CDR3 is TGCAGTGCTACAAGGGCGGGGGCTGGCGATGGCTACACCTTC. Protein sequence: CSATRAGAGDGYTF.

In its sample, this clonotype was seen a few times. CDR3 loop: CASSPTVGTGDETQYF. In nucleotides, the CDR3 is TGTGCCAGCTCACCAACGGTCGGGACAGGGGACGAGACCCAGTACTTC. This rearrangement joins TRBV18 to TRBJ2-5; 10 nucleotides align to TRBD1. CDR1 is KGHSH and CDR2 is LQKENI in the germline V gene. This CDR3 comprises 16 residues. The junction had 8 bases not matched to a gene; V was cut back by 2 bases and J by 5 bases.

This chain joins TRBV18 and TRBJ2-7; 8 bases match TRBD1. V dropped 2 bases and J dropped 3; count of bases not matched to a gene: 6. The CDR3 sequence is 15 residues long. Germline values: CDR1 KGHSH, CDR2 LQKENI. The CDR3 region has the DNA TGTGCCAGCTCACCAATACAGGGGGGCTTCTACGAGCAGTACTTC. It yields the protein CASSPIQGGFYEQYF.

The chain employs TRBV20-1 and TRBJ2-5; D is unclear. Germline V gene data show CDR1 as DFQATT and CDR2 as SNEGSKA (reference sequence). Trimming removed 2 bases from V and 4 bases from J, with 5 bases in between. CDR3 length: 11 residues. The CDR3 bases are TGCAGTGCTAGAATATCAGAGACCCAGTACTTC. It is translated as CSARISETQYF.

This clonotype was detected a few times. The chain carries TRBV6-4 and TRBJ1-1, with D maybe TRBD1 (6 bases). The CDR3 is made up of 13 amino acids. The V end was cut by 4 bases, the J end by 4 bases, with 10 bases between. Germline lookup yields CDR1 MRHNA and CDR2 SNTAGT. CDR3 in amino acids: CASSVLQGTEAFF. The CDR3, as DNA: TGTGCCAGCAGTGTACTACAGGGCACTGAAGCTTTCTTT.

Ten or more counts support this clonotype. The chain recombines TRBV18 with TRBJ1-2; D gene unclear. Trimming shortened V by 3 bases and J by 7 bases, and 15 bases separated the two germline ends. The V gene's germline CDR1 is KGHSH and CDR2 LQKENI. The CDR3 is 14 amino acids. The CDR3 nucleotides read TGTGCCAGCTCACCTGGTTGGGGAATCGGTGGCTACACCTTC. Encoded protein: CASSPGWGIGGYTF.

This clonotype was seen at least ten times. The chain couples TRBV3-1 to TRBJ2-7; maybe TRBD1 (5 bases). Germline CDR1 is LGHDT and CDR2 is YNNKEL (reference sequence). The V end lost 3 bases, the J end lost 0 bases, and 9 bases lay between the germline ends. The CDR3 has 14 residues. The CDR3 DNA sequence: TGTGCCAGCAGCCAGGGGCCGTTCTCCTACGAGCAGTACTTC. It translates to CASSQGPFSYEQYF.